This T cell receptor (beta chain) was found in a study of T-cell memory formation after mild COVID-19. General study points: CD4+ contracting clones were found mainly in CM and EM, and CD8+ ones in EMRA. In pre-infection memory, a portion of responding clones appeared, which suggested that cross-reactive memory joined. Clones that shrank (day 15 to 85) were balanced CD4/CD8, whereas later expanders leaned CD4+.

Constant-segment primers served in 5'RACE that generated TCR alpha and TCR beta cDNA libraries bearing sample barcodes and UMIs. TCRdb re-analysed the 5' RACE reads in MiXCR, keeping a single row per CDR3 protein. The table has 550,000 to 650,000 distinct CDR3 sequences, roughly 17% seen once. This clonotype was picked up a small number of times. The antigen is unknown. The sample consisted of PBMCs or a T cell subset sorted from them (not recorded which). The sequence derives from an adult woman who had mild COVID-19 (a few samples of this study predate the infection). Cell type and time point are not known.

CDR3 residues: CASSPLQIDNSPLHF. The CDR3 DNA follows: TGTGCCAGCAGTCCATTACAGATAGATAATTCACCCCTCCACTTT. The chain carries TRBV27 and TRBJ1-6; D ambiguous. The CDR3 is 15 amino acids. Between the trimmed V and J ends, which lost 5 bases and 5 bases, there was a span of 13 bases. Per germline, CDR1 MNHEY and CDR2 SMNVEV (reference sequence).